This passage covers 5 T cell receptor beta chains from one sample sequenced in a study of T cells after yellow fever vaccination. TCRdb reprocessed the 5' RACE reads with MiXCR, giving one entry per CDR3 protein. The top ten clones hold roughly 15% of a sample with roughly 100,000 distinct CDR3 sequences, almost 9% of them seen once. Here the sequenced sample was CD8+ T cells not binding an NS4B(214-222) dextramer, sorted from PBMCs, taken roughly 14 days after the first yellow fever vaccination. Receptor source: a man younger than 30 who received the YFV17D yellow fever vaccine.

As regards this clonotype: A read error may be the cause here, since a much bigger clone is one base away. The chain recombines TRBV4-1 with TRBJ2-2, with 9 nucleotides matching TRBD1. The CDR3 length is 16 residues. The V gene end was trimmed by 4 bases and the J gene end by 5 bases; junction bases not matched to a gene: 8. CDR1 and CDR2 (germline): MGHRA, YSYEKL. The CDR3 spells CASSLRTGAVTGELFF. For the CDR3, the DNA is TGCGCCAGCAGCCTCAGGACAGGGGCCGTGACCGGGGAGCTGTTTTTT.

In this sample, this clonotype turned up a few times. The J gene is TRBJ2-1, the V gene TRBV5-1; the D call may be TRBD1 or TRBD2 (5 bases each). CDR3 length equals 17 residues. V shed 4 bases and J shed 0 bases, with 17 bases lying between them. Germline lookup yields CDR1 SGHRS and CDR2 YFSETQ. The CDR3 protein is CASSMAMGESSYNEQFF. Here the CDR3 DNA reads TGCGCCAGCAGCATGGCGATGGGGGAGAGCTCCTACAATGAGCAGTTCTTC.

The chain couples TRBV4-3 to TRBJ1-2; D not resolved. Germline CDR1 LGHNA, CDR2 YSLEER. The V end lost 4 bases, the J end lost 7 bases, and 16 bases lay between the germline ends. This CDR3 has 14 amino acids. This chain's CDR3 is CASSPQLWGIGYTF. Written as DNA, the CDR3 is TGCGCCAGCAGCCCCCAACTGTGGGGTATTGGCTACACCTTC.

This clonotype was observed a handful of times. The gene calls are TRBV5-6 and TRBJ1-2; possibly TRBD1 for D (5 bases). Germline loops: CDR1 SGHDT, CDR2 YYEEEE. This CDR3 contains 14 residues. The V end was cut by 4 bases, the J end by 7 bases, with 17 bases between. DNA for the CDR3: TGTGCCAGCAGCCAGGGCGGTGCGTGGGGTGGCTACACCTTC. This translates into CASSQGGAWGGYTF.

The chain uses TRBV27 and TRBJ1-4, with D possibly being TRBD1 (6 bases). V was trimmed by 2 bases and J by 11 bases, leaving 18 bases between them. The CDR3 loop spans 15 amino acids. Per the germline V gene, CDR1 is MNHEY and CDR2 is SMNVEV (reference sequence). The CDR3 is CASSLGRGRAGKLFF. In DNA, the CDR3 is TGTGCCAGCAGTTTAGGCAGGGGAAGGGCTGGGAAACTGTTTTTT.